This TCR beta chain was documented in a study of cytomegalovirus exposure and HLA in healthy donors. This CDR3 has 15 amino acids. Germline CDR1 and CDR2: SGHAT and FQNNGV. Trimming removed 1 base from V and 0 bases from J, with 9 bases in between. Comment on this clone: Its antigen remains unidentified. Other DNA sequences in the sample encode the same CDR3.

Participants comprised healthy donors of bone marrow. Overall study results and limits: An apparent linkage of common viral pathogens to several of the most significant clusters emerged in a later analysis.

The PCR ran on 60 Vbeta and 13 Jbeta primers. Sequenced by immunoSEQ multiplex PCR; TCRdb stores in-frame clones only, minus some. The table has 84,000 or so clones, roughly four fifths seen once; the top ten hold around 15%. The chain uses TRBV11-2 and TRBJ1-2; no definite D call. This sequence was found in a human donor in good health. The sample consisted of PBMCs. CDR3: CASSLGGEANYGYTF. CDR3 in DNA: TGTGCCAGCAGCTTAGGTGGAGAAGCTAACTATGGCTACACCTTC.